The sequence of this TCR beta chain was determined in a study of vaccination effects on CD4 cells after COVID-19. Study background: The post-vaccine samples were taken, at the median, 72 days after the second dose.

Germline CDR1 reads SNHLY; CDR2 reads FYNNEI. The length of the CDR3 is 15 residues. The trim removed 9 bases at V and 4 bases at J, leaving 14 bases unmatched. Study-wide results and caveats: Within healthy vaccinees, only 1 of 255 vaccine-induced clones displayed cross-reactivity with common cold coronaviruses.

Sequencing used immunoSEQ multiplex PCR; TCRdb keeps in-frame clones, though not all of them. The repertoire includes 21,000 or so clones, about 72% of them detected once, and 9.1% sits in the top ten. Before any sequencing was done, the ViraFEST assay used viral peptide pools to expand antigen-specific CD4+ T cells. Isolation of CD4+ T cells took place after approximately 10 days of culture. Two-dose vaccination with either BNT162b2 or mRNA-1273 was given to the participants. Half the medium was replaced with IL-2 medium on days 3 and 7. This clone turned up a few times. Antigen unknown. This sample comprised CD4+ T cells from PBMCs cultured with HCoV-229E spike peptides, obtained after COVID-19 vaccination. The chain uses TRBV2 and TRBJ2-7; TRBD2 agrees at 8 bases. The receptor was derived from a human donor who received a COVID-19 vaccine. The CDR3 nucleotides are TGTGCCAGAGGAGGGACCGGCAGCGGGAGTTACGAGCAGTACTTC. Residues: CARGGTGSGSYEQYF.